The rows below give T cell receptor beta chains drawn from one sample of a study of vaccination effects on CD4 cells after COVID-19. Assay: immunoSEQ multiplex PCR; the TCRdb copy retains only in-frame clones and omits some. This sample has tens of thousands of clones, with around 86% found just once. These receptors' targets are unknown. Sample: CD4+ T cells from PBMCs cultured with HCoV-229E spike peptides, taken before COVID-19 vaccination. The receptors shown here come from a human donor who received a COVID-19 vaccine. The CDR3 runs from the conserved cysteine through the conserved F or W. Fields, in order: clone size, V gene, J gene, D gene, CDR3 protein, CDR3 DNA. D genes are given only for firm matches. Clone sizes are given selectively: once, few, many, or a class where the clone is expanded.

abundance: NA
v_gene: TRBV3-1/TRBV3-2
j_gene: TRBJ1-4
d_gene: NA
CDR3aa: CASSQLLPATNEKLFF
CDR3nt: TGTGCCAGCAGCCAGCTCCTACCTGCAACTAATGAAAAACTGTTTTTT

abundance: NA
v_gene: TRBV25-1
j_gene: TRBJ2-5
d_gene: NA
CDR3aa: CASSEYYQETQYF
CDR3nt: TGTGCCAGCAGTGAATACTACCAAGAGACCCAGTACTTC

abundance: NA
v_gene: TRBV7-2
j_gene: TRBJ2-5
d_gene: TRBD2
CDR3aa: CASSPALGQGGETQYF
CDR3nt: TGTGCCAGCAGCCCAGCCCTGGGGCAGGGAGGGGAGACCCAGTACTTC

abundance: few
v_gene: TRBV6-2/TRBV6-3
j_gene: TRBJ1-5
d_gene: TRBD1
CDR3aa: CASSSLGQGKGQPQHF
CDR3nt: TGTGCCAGCAGTTCCCTTGGACAGGGGAAAGGACAGCCCCAGCATTTT

abundance: once
v_gene: TRBV27
j_gene: TRBJ2-2
d_gene: TRBD1
CDR3aa: CASSLRTGTGELFF
CDR3nt: TGTGCCAGCAGTCTACGGACAGGCACCGGGGAGCTGTTTTTT

abundance: NA
v_gene: TRBV4-1
j_gene: TRBJ1-1
d_gene: NA
CDR3aa: CASSQEEQGREAFF
CDR3nt: TGCGCCAGCAGCCAAGAAGAGCAGGGTAGGGAAGCTTTCTTT

abundance: NA
v_gene: TRBV9
j_gene: TRBJ2-2
d_gene: NA
CDR3aa: CASSGGVNTGELFF
CDR3nt: TGTGCCAGCAGCGGGGGGGTGAACACCGGGGAGCTGTTTTTT

abundance: NA
v_gene: TRBV30
j_gene: TRBJ2-5
d_gene: NA
CDR3aa: CAWSGTLGETQYF
CDR3nt: TGTGCCTGGAGCGGGACACTAGGAGAGACCCAGTACTTC

abundance: NA
v_gene: TRBV6-4
j_gene: TRBJ2-1
d_gene: NA
CDR3aa: CASRDRESYNEQFF
CDR3nt: TGTGCCAGCAGAGACCGGGAGAGCTACAATGAGCAGTTCTTC

abundance: NA
v_gene: TRBV5-1
j_gene: TRBJ1-1
d_gene: NA
CDR3aa: CASRTGTTNTEAFF
CDR3nt: TGCGCCAGCAGGACCGGGACGACAAACACTGAAGCTTTCTTT

abundance: few
v_gene: TRBV12-3/TRBV12-4
j_gene: TRBJ1-2
d_gene: TRBD1
CDR3aa: CASGIQGAFGYTF
CDR3nt: TGTGCCAGCGGGATACAGGGGGCCTTTGGCTACACCTTC

abundance: NA
v_gene: TRBV7-9
j_gene: TRBJ2-5
d_gene: TRBD1
CDR3aa: CASSRGQAETQYF
CDR3nt: TGTGCCAGCAGCCGGGGACAGGCAGAGACCCAGTACTTC

abundance: NA
v_gene: TRBV5-1
j_gene: TRBJ2-2
d_gene: NA
CDR3aa: CASSLFGDTGELFF
CDR3nt: TGCGCCAGCAGCTTGTTTGGGGACACCGGGGAGCTGTTTTTT

abundance: NA
v_gene: TRBV3-1/TRBV3-2
j_gene: TRBJ2-3
d_gene: TRBD2
CDR3aa: CASSQIAGAGDTQYF
CDR3nt: TGTGCCAGCAGCCAGATAGCGGGGGCGGGAGATACGCAGTATTTT

abundance: NA
v_gene: TRBV29-1
j_gene: TRBJ2-1
d_gene: NA
CDR3aa: CSPPDFRSYNEQFF
CDR3nt: TGCAGCCCACCGGACTTCAGGTCCTACAATGAGCAGTTCTTC

abundance: NA
v_gene: TRBV9
j_gene: TRBJ2-1
d_gene: TRBD2
CDR3aa: CASSLGTSGGSYNEQFF
CDR3nt: TGTGCCAGCAGCCTGGGTACTAGCGGGGGTTCCTACAATGAGCAGTTCTTC

abundance: NA
v_gene: TRBV6-5
j_gene: TRBJ1-2
d_gene: NA
CDR3aa: CASSYSRGISNYGYTF
CDR3nt: TGTGCCAGCAGTTACTCGAGAGGCATCTCTAACTATGGCTACACCTTC

abundance: NA
v_gene: TRBV19
j_gene: TRBJ2-1
d_gene: NA
CDR3aa: CASSMRVFNEQFF
CDR3nt: TGTGCCAGTAGTATGAGGGTTTTCAATGAGCAGTTCTTC

abundance: NA
v_gene: TRBV28
j_gene: TRBJ2-4
d_gene: NA
CDR3aa: CASSSGRAKNIQYF
CDR3nt: TGTGCCAGCAGTTCAGGGAGGGCCAAAAACATTCAGTACTTC

abundance: NA
v_gene: TRBV20-1
j_gene: TRBJ2-3
d_gene: NA
CDR3aa: CSARPADTQYF
CDR3nt: TGCAGTGCGAGACCTGCAGATACGCAGTATTTT

abundance: NA
v_gene: TRBV15
j_gene: TRBJ2-5
d_gene: NA
CDR3aa: CATSRDSTGSVETQYF
CDR3nt: TGTGCCACCAGCAGGGATTCCACAGGGTCGGTAGAGACCCAGTACTTC

abundance: once
v_gene: TRBV2
j_gene: TRBJ2-2
d_gene: NA
CDR3aa: CASSPGLPGTGELFF
CDR3nt: TGTGCCAGCTCCCCCGGGTTGCCAGGGACCGGGGAGCTGTTTTTT

abundance: NA
v_gene: TRBV5-1
j_gene: TRBJ2-1
d_gene: TRBD1
CDR3aa: CASSLQGADNEQFF
CDR3nt: TGCGCCAGCAGCTTACAGGGGGCGGACAATGAGCAGTTCTTC

abundance: NA
v_gene: TRBV7-3
j_gene: TRBJ2-3
d_gene: NA
CDR3aa: CASSSLVGDGDTQYF
CDR3nt: TGTGCCAGCAGCTCCCTCGTTGGCGATGGAGATACGCAGTATTTT

abundance: NA
v_gene: TRBV7-2
j_gene: TRBJ2-3
d_gene: TRBD2
CDR3aa: CASSLQRGSTDTQYF
CDR3nt: TGTGCCAGCAGCTTGCAGCGGGGTAGCACAGATACGCAGTATTTT

abundance: NA
v_gene: TRBV18
j_gene: TRBJ1-1
d_gene: NA
CDR3aa: CASSKNREEAFF
CDR3nt: TGTGCCAGCTCAAAGAACCGGGAGGAAGCTTTCTTT

abundance: large
v_gene: TRBV5-1
j_gene: TRBJ2-3
d_gene: NA
CDR3aa: CASSLQGRSPDTQYF
CDR3nt: TGCGCCAGCAGCTTGCAGGGGAGGAGTCCAGATACGCAGTATTTT

abundance: NA
v_gene: TRBV19
j_gene: TRBJ1-2
d_gene: TRBD1
CDR3aa: CASRKGQLYGYTF
CDR3nt: TGTGCCAGTAGAAAGGGACAGCTTTATGGCTACACCTTC

abundance: few
v_gene: TRBV27
j_gene: TRBJ1-5
d_gene: NA
CDR3aa: CASSPNRIQPQHF
CDR3nt: TGTGCCAGCAGCCCGAACAGGATCCAGCCCCAGCATTTT

abundance: NA
v_gene: TRBV5-1
j_gene: TRBJ2-3
d_gene: TRBD1
CDR3aa: CASSSGGQGALSDTQYF
CDR3nt: TGCGCCAGCAGCTCCGGAGGACAGGGGGCTTTATCAGATACGCAGTATTTT

abundance: NA
v_gene: TRBV24-1
j_gene: TRBJ1-6
d_gene: NA
CDR3aa: CATRIQGVAFYNSPLHF
CDR3nt: TGTGCCACCAGGATCCAGGGCGTAGCCTTCTATAATTCACCCCTCCACTTT

abundance: NA
v_gene: TRBV4-3
j_gene: TRBJ1-2
d_gene: NA
CDR3aa: CASSQEYTATNYGYTF
CDR3nt: TGCGCCAGCAGCCAAGAGTATACAGCCACTAACTATGGCTACACCTTC

abundance: NA
v_gene: TRBV10-1
j_gene: TRBJ2-3
d_gene: TRBD1
CDR3aa: CASSSSRQGNTDTQYF
CDR3nt: TGCGCCAGCAGTAGTTCCCGACAGGGAAACACAGATACGCAGTATTTT

abundance: NA
v_gene: TRBV6-1
j_gene: TRBJ1-5
d_gene: NA
CDR3aa: CASSEAHGGTRSNQPQHF
CDR3nt: TGTGCCAGCAGTGAAGCGCATGGGGGAACGAGAAGCAATCAGCCCCAGCATTTT

abundance: NA
v_gene: TRBV19
j_gene: TRBJ1-1
d_gene: NA
CDR3aa: CASSIDPQDRGRTEAFF
CDR3nt: TGTGCCAGTAGTATAGACCCTCAGGATCGGGGTCGGACTGAAGCTTTCTTT

abundance: NA
v_gene: TRBV27
j_gene: TRBJ2-1
d_gene: NA
CDR3aa: CASSLKGGRTNEQFF
CDR3nt: TGTGCCAGCAGTTTAAAAGGGGGACGGACCAATGAGCAGTTCTTC

abundance: NA
v_gene: TRBV19
j_gene: TRBJ1-6
d_gene: TRBD1
CDR3aa: CASSESGTANSPLHF
CDR3nt: TGTGCCAGTAGCGAAAGTGGGACAGCCAATTCACCCCTCCACTTT